The entry that follows covers one T cell receptor (beta chain) sequence. In germline, CDR1 is KGHDR, CDR2 SFDVKD. The CDR3 covers 16 residues. V shed 4 bases and J 4 bases; nucleotides not matched to a gene: 7. This entry belongs to a study of blood T cell repertoires in COVID-19. Overall study context: Specimens from acute and convalescent COVID-19 originated in the United States, Italy and Spain. PBMCs, B-cell-depleted T cells, or T cells were the source of the cDNA or gDNA that made up the material.

Per the original data handling: How many nucleated cells were present was estimated from reference gene primer amplification. Sequencing was performed with immunoSEQ multiplex PCR; in TCRdb, only in-frame clones are kept and a portion is missing. The V and J calls and the clone size are those of that table, but D and trimming were determined from the DNA. The sample lists about 170,000 clones; 88% were seen once. The TCR comes from a man aged 60 to 75 with acute or convalescent COVID-19. The V gene is TRBV24-1, the J gene TRBJ2-3; the match to TRBD1 covers 10 bases. The sample taken for sequencing was peripheral blood. CDR3 sequence: CATSDPGQGTADTQYF. The DNA for the CDR3 is TGTGCCACCAGTGACCCGGGACAGGGGACGGCAGATACGCAGTATTTT.